This entry lists 20 T cell receptor beta chains sequenced from one sample in a study of cytomegalovirus exposure and HLA in healthy donors. The PCR made use of 60 Vbeta and 13 Jbeta primers. Some clones are missing from TCRdb's copy, which holds only in-frame ones; the method was immunoSEQ multiplex PCR. The data show about 190,000 clones, roughly 80% seen once. The source material was PBMCs. These receptor sequences come from a man aged 35 to 55 in good health and CMV-seropositive.

The V gene is TRBV10-1, the J gene TRBJ2-5; D possibly corresponds to TRBD1 (5 bases). The CDR3 is 15 amino acids. Germline values: CDR1 WNHNN, CDR2 SYGVQD (reference sequence). V gave up 4 bases and J gave up 4 bases, with 16 bases separating them. The CDR3 spells CASSVSKDIRETQYF. CDR3 DNA sequence: TGCGCCAGCAGTGTATCTAAGGACATCCGAGAGACCCAGTACTTC.

CDR3 in DNA: TGCGCCAGCAGCCAAGATCCGGCTAGCGGGGCGGTCGATACGCAGTATTTT. Translation gives CASSQDPASGAVDTQYF. V usage is TRBV4-1 and J usage is TRBJ2-3, with TRBD2 matching over 9 bases. Germline-derived CDR1 and CDR2 are MGHRA and YSYEKL. The CDR3 is 17 amino acids. The ends lost 0 bases at V and 6 bases at J; junction bases unmatched: 10.

This clone was seen once. The V and J genes are TRBV7-2 and TRBJ1-2; unclear D gene. The CDR3 runs 12 residues. Germline CDR1 reads SGHTA; CDR2 reads FQGNSA. Trimming cost V 3 bases and J 8 bases, with 10 bases left between them. The CDR3 DNA is TGTGCCAGCAGCTTGTCAGTGGTGGGCTACACCTTC. Residues: CASSLSVVGYTF.

The CDR3 bases are TGTGCCAGCAGCAACGAGTGGAGGGGTGAAGCTTTCTTT. This sequence encodes CASSNEWRGEAFF. The V gene is TRBV7-3, the J gene TRBJ1-1, with D possibly TRBD1 on 5 matching bases. Germline V gene lookup returns CDR1 SGHTA and CDR2 FQGTGA. The CDR3 contains 13 residues. V gave up 5 bases and J gave up 7 bases, with 14 bases separating them.

V is TRBV28 and J is TRBJ1-1, with no clear D. This CDR3 is 11 amino acids long. Germline CDR1 MDHEN, CDR2 SYDVKM. V lost 8 bases and J lost 1, with 5 bases in between. CDR3 in DNA: TGTGCCAGCCTAGAGAACACTGAAGCTTTCTTT. Residues: CASLENTEAFF.

V gene TRBV19 combines with J gene TRBJ2-3; D is perhaps TRBD1 (7 bases). This CDR3 has 13 amino acids. Per germline, CDR1 LNHDA and CDR2 SQIVND (reference sequence). V was pared by 5 bases and J by 4 bases, with 10 bases between. The CDR3 protein is CASSGGGPDTQYF. CDR3 in DNA: TGTGCCAGTAGTGGAGGGGGCCCAGATACGCAGTATTTT.

The V call is TRBV10-2, the J call TRBJ2-7, with D possibly TRBD1 on 6 matching bases. Germline V gene data show CDR1 as WSHSY and CDR2 as SAAADI. Trimming removed 5 bases at V and 1 base at J, with 9 bases between. The CDR3 runs 13 residues. CDR3 in DNA: TGCGCCAGCAGTCAGGGGCTTTCCTACGAGCAGTACTTC. This encodes CASSQGLSYEQYF.

The J gene is TRBJ1-5, the V gene TRBV4-2, with D possibly being TRBD1 (5 bases). The V and J ends lost 4 bases and 3 bases respectively, with 7 bases between them. CDR1 and CDR2 from the germline V gene are LGHNA and YNFKEQ. This CDR3 is 13 amino acids long. The CDR3 spells CASSRDSNQPQHF. In nucleotides, the CDR3 is TGTGCCAGCAGCCGGGACTCCAATCAGCCCCAGCATTTT.

This clone was recorded once. This chain links TRBV4-1 with TRBJ2-7, with TRBD1 as a possible D gene (6 bases). Looked up from germline, CDR1 is MGHRA and CDR2 is YSYEKL. V was clipped by 0 bases and J by 0 bases, with 18 bases between them. The CDR3 sequence is 18 residues long. CDR3 sequence (DNA): TGCGCCAGCAGCCAAGATCACCGTCGGCAGGGGTTCTCCTACGAGCAGTACTTC. It encodes CASSQDHRRQGFSYEQYF.

This rearrangement joins TRBV29-1 to TRBJ2-5; 11 bases are a match to TRBD2. The CDR3 loop spans 16 amino acids. Germline CDR1 and CDR2: SQVTM and ANQGSEA. With 7 bases clipped from V and 2 bases from J, the junction kept 12 bases outside the gene matches. The CDR3, as DNA: TGCAGCGCCGTAATAGCTAGCGGGGGGACGCAAGAGACCCAGTACTTC. This sequence encodes CSAVIASGGTQETQYF.

V gene TRBV20-1 combines with J gene TRBJ2-3, with D hard to call. Trimming cost V 1 base and J 3 bases, with 2 bases left between them. Per germline, CDR1 DFQATT and CDR2 SNEGSKA (reference sequence). The CDR3 totals 11 residues. The CDR3 DNA is TGCAGTGCTAGAGTAACAGATACGCAGTATTTT. It codes for CSARVTDTQYF.

The chain uses TRBV5-4 and TRBJ2-7; possibly TRBD1 for D (7 bases). The CDR3 extends over 15 amino acids. V dropped 5 bases and J dropped 0 bases, with 15 bases sitting between them. Germline CDR1 is SGHNT and CDR2 is YYREEE (reference sequence). CDR3 nucleotide sequence: TGTGCCAGCAGGGGAGGACAGGCCAGCTCCTACGAGCAGTACTTC. Its protein is CASRGGQASSYEQYF.

The chain combines TRBV19 with TRBJ2-1, with TRBD1 matching over 8 bases. The germline V gene encodes CDR1 LNHDA and CDR2 SQIVND (reference sequence). V shed 6 bases and J 0 bases; nucleotides not matched to a gene: 10. This CDR3 has 17 amino acids. The CDR3 is CASRESGTGRSYNEQFF. CDR3 DNA: TGTGCCAGTAGGGAGTCCGGGACAGGACGCTCCTACAATGAGCAGTTCTTC. The whole variable domain, filled in from reference TRBV19 and TRBJ2-1, reads DGGITQSPKYLFRKEGQNVTLSCEQNLNHDAMYWYRQDPGQGLRLIYYSQIVNDFQKGDIAEGYSVSREKKESFPLTVTSAQKNPTAFYLCASRESGTGRSYNEQFFGPGTRLTVL.

The J gene is TRBJ1-6, the V gene TRBV9; possible D gene TRBD1, 5 bases. The V end lost 4 bases, the J end lost 3 bases, and 8 bases lay between the germline ends. Per germline, CDR1 SGDLS and CDR2 YYNGEE. This CDR3 region has 14 residues. CDR3 loop: CASSQTVYNSPLHF. CDR3 nucleotides: TGTGCCAGCAGCCAGACAGTCTATAATTCACCCCTCCACTTT.

This clone was observed once. V gene TRBV5-5 combines with J gene TRBJ1-1, with TRBD1 matching 7 bases. V shed 6 bases and J 4 bases; nucleotides not matched to a gene: 9. The CDR3 has 14 amino acids. Germline loops: CDR1 SGHKS, CDR2 YYEKEE (reference sequence). The CDR3 reads CASIRLGQSTEAFF. CDR3 nucleotide sequence: TGTGCCAGCATCCGTTTGGGACAGAGCACTGAAGCTTTCTTT. The variable domain in full, completed from reference TRBV5-5 and TRBJ1-1, reads DAGVTQSPTHLIKTRGQQVTLRCSPISGHKSVSWYQQVLGQGPQFIFQYYEKEERGRGNFPDRFSARQFPNYSSELNVNALLLGDSALYLCASIRLGQSTEAFFGQGTRLTVV.

This sequence joins TRBV19 and TRBJ1-2, with D unclear. The CDR3 length is 16 residues. Between the trimmed V and J ends, which lost 7 bases and 0 bases, there was a span of 18 bases. Germline assignment: CDR1 LNHDA and CDR2 SQIVND (reference sequence). The CDR3 protein is CASTTAGAGTNYGYTF. DNA for the CDR3: TGTGCCAGTACCACTGCGGGAGCGGGGACTAACTATGGCTACACCTTC.

Comment on this clone: Other DNA sequences in the same sample also yield this CDR3. The V gene is TRBV6-6, the J gene TRBJ2-7; 9 bases are a match to TRBD1. This CDR3 is built from 15 residues. Trimming at V came to 5 bases and at J to 2 bases, leaving 7 bases not matched to a gene. From germline, CDR1 is MNHNY and CDR2 SVGAGI (reference sequence). DNA of the CDR3: TGTGCCAGCAGTGACAGACAGGGGGACACCTACGAGCAGTACTTC. It is translated as CASSDRQGDTYEQYF.

J is TRBJ2-1 and V is TRBV11-3; 8 nucleotides agree with TRBD2. Unmatched junction bases numbered 8, after V lost 5 bases and J lost 5 bases. There are 15 residues in the CDR3. Germline-derived CDR1 and CDR2 are SGHNT and YENEEA. The CDR3 spells CASSHGWRGDNEQFF. The CDR3 DNA sequence: TGTGCCAGCAGCCATGGGTGGCGGGGGGACAATGAGCAGTTCTTC.

V usage is TRBV11-2 and J usage is TRBJ1-1; the D is unclear. The CDR3 loop spans 13 amino acids. V was pared by 5 bases and J by 0 bases, with 7 bases between. Germline lookup yields CDR1 SGHAT and CDR2 FQNNGV. CDR3 sequence: CASSPRVNTEAFF. The CDR3 DNA is TGTGCCAGCAGCCCCCGGGTGAACACTGAAGCTTTCTTT.

J is TRBJ2-7 and V is TRBV2, with 10 nucleotides matching TRBD2. Germline values: CDR1 SNHLY, CDR2 FYNNEI. V lost 11 bases and J lost 3; bases outside the gene matches: 7. The CDR3 contains 13 residues. CDR3 DNA sequence: TGTGCCGCCCTTAGCGGGGGGCTCTACGAGCAGTACTTC. Translating it yields CAALSGGLYEQYF.